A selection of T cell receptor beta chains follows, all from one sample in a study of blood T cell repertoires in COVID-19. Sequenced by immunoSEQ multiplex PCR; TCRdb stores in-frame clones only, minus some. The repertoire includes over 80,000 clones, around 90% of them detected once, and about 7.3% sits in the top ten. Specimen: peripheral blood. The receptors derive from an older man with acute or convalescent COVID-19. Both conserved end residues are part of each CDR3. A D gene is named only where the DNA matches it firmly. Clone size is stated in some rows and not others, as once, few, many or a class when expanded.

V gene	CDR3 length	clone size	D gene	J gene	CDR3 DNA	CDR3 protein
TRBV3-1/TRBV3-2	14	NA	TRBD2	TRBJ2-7	TGTGCCAGCAGCCGGAGCGGGAGTTGGTACGAGCAGTACTTC	CASSRSGSWYEQYF
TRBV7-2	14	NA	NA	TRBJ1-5	TGTGCCAGCAGCCCAAACTTGGGCAATCAGCCCCAGCATTTT	CASSPNLGNQPQHF
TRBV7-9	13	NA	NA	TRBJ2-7	TGTGCCAGCAGCCGGACTCGCTCCTACGAGCAGTACTTC	CASSRTRSYEQYF
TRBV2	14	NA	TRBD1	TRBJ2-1	TGTGCCAGCTCCGGGACAGGGTCTCTCAATGAGCAGTTCTTC	CASSGTGSLNEQFF
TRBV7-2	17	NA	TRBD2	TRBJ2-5	TGTGCCAGCAGCCCGAGACTAGCGGGGGGGTACCAAGAGACCCAGTACTTC	CASSPRLAGGYQETQYF
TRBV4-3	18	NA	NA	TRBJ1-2	TGCGCCAGCAGCCAAGATGTCCAGGGGAATACGATTAGCTATGGCTACACCTTC	CASSQDVQGNTISYGYTF
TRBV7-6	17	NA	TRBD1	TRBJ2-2	TGTGCCAGCAGCTTAGGACAGGGGCCGAAGATCACCGGGGAGCTGTTTTTT	CASSLGQGPKITGELFF
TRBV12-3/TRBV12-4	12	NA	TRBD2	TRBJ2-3	TGTGCCAGCAGTTTCCCCGGGGGGGAAGGATATTTT	CASSFPGGEGYF
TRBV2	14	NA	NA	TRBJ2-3	TGTGCCAGCGGGAAGGACTCTCGCACAGATACGCAGTATTTT	CASGKDSRTDTQYF
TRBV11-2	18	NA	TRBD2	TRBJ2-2	TGTGCCAGCAGCTTGTTGGGACTAGCGGGGGGGAACACCGGGGAGCTGTTTTTT	CASSLLGLAGGNTGELFF
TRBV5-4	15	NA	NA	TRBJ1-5	TGTGCCAGCAGCTTGGATGGACAGTACAATCAGCCCCAGCATTTT	CASSLDGQYNQPQHF
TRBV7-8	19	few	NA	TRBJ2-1	TGTGCCAGCAGCCTCAGCGGTCGGGGGGCCAGAGGCTCCTACAATGAGCAGTTCTTC	CASSLSGRGARGSYNEQFF
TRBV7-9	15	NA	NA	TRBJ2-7	TGTGCCAGCAGCCTAGGAAGCTCCGCCTACTACGAGCAGTACTTC	CASSLGSSAYYEQYF
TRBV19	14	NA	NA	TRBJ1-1	TGTGCCACTAAAAGGGCAGGACAGAACACTGAAGCTTTCTTT	CATKRAGQNTEAFF
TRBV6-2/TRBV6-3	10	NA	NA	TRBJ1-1	TGTGCCAGCAGCCCCTGTGAAGCTTTCTTT	CASSPCEAFF
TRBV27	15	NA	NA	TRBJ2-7	TGTGCCAGCAGTTATGCGGGGGCGAGCTCCTACGAGCAGTACTTC	CASSYAGASSYEQYF
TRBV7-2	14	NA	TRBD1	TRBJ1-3	TGTGCCAGCAGCGGTACAGGGGTTGGAAACACCATATATTTT	CASSGTGVGNTIYF
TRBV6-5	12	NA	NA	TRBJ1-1	TGTGCCAGCAGCCAAAAGGGGACTGAAGCTTTCTTT	CASSQKGTEAFF
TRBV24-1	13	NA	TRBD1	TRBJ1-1	TGTGCCACCAGTGACCACAGGGGGCGAGGAGCTTTCTTT	CATSDHRGRGAFF
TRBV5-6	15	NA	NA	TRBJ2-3	TGTGCCAGCAGCAGACAGGCCATCCGGGGAGATACGCAGTATTTT	CASSRQAIRGDTQYF
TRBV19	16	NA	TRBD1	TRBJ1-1	TGTGCCAGTAGTGCCCGACAGGGTCCCGGATCCACTGAAGCTTTCTTT	CASSARQGPGSTEAFF
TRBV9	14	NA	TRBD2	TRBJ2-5	TGTGCCAGCAGCGAGCGGGGGTACCAAGAGACCCAGTACTTC	CASSERGYQETQYF
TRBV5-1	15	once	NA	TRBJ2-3	TGCGCCAGCAGCCGAGGGACAACTAGCACAGATACGCAGTATTTT	CASSRGTTSTDTQYF
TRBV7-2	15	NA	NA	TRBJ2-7	TGTGCCAGCAGCTTAGACGCGACTATACCTTACGAGCAGTACTTC	CASSLDATIPYEQYF
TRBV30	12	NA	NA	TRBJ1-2	TGTGCCTGGAGTGAGGGAGGTTCTGGCTACACCTTC	CAWSEGGSGYTF
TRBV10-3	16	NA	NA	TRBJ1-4	TGTGCCATCAGTGAGTCGACTCGGGGTATAGGTGAAAAACTGTTTTTT	CAISESTRGIGEKLFF
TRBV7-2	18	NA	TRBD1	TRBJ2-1	TGTGCCAGCAGCCCGCTCCTCACCTGGACAGGGTGGGGGAATGAGCAGTTCTTC	CASSPLLTWTGWGNEQFF
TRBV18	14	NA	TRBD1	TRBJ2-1	TGTGCCAGCTCAACAGGGGCTTCCTACAATGAGCAGTTCTTC	CASSTGASYNEQFF
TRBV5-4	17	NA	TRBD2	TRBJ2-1	TGTGCCAGCAGCTCGAGGCTAGCGGGAGGGGGTACCTATGAGCAGTTCTTC	CASSSRLAGGGTYEQFF
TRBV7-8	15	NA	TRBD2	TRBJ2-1	TGTGCCAGCGGGTTGACTAGCGGGGTATACAATGAGCAGTTCTTC	CASGLTSGVYNEQFF
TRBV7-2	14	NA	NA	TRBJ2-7	TGTGCCAGCAGCTCCGGAGGAGGCTCCTACGAGCAGTACTTC	CASSSGGGSYEQYF
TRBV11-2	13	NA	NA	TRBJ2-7	TGTGCCAGCAGCTTGCGACAGACCTACGAGCAGTACTTC	CASSLRQTYEQYF
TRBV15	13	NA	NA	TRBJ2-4	TGTGCCACCAGCAGTATAACCCGACAGATTCAGTACTTC	CATSSITRQIQYF
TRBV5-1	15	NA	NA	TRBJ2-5	TGCGCCAGCAGCTTGTACGAGGGTTCCCAAGAGACCCAGTACTTC	CASSLYEGSQETQYF
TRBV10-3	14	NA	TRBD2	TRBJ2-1	TGTGCCATCAAGGGACTAGCGGATAACAATGAGCAGTTCTTC	CAIKGLADNNEQFF
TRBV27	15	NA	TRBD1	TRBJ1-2	TGTGCCAGCAGTTCCCAGGCTGGACAGGACTATGGCTACACCTTC	CASSSQAGQDYGYTF
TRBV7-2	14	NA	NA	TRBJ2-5	TGTGCCAGCAGCTCTAGCCTGGGGTATGAGACCCAGTACTTC	CASSSSLGYETQYF
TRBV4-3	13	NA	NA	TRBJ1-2	TGCGCCAGCAGCCAAGATGGCAGATATGGCTACACCTTC	CASSQDGRYGYTF
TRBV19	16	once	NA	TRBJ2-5	TGTGCCAGTAGTATGGGAGGAGCCGTATTCCAAGAGACCCAGTACTTC	CASSMGGAVFQETQYF
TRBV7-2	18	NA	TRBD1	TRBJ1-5	TGTGCCAGCAGCTTAGGGGACAGGGGCCACCTTGGGAATCAGCCCCAGCATTTT	CASSLGDRGHLGNQPQHF
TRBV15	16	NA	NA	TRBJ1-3	TGTGCCACCAGCAGAGGACAGGCCAGCTCTGGAAACACCATATATTTT	CATSRGQASSGNTIYF